The 2 T cell receptor beta chains listed next were all sequenced from one sample in a study of Ad26.COV2.S vaccination and SARS-CoV-2 variants. Treatment here: some 20 received Ad26.COV2.S at low or high dose, single or two shots; five or six received placebo; per-sample allocation not given. Repertoires come from day 63 after the first vaccine or placebo injection. The assay was immunoSEQ multiplex PCR, and TCRdb's table has in-frame clones only and misses some. Altogether hundreds of thousands of clones are present, about nine tenths being singletons, with the ten largest covering around 6.6%. Sequences were derived from peripheral blood, sampled in a trial of Ad26.COV2.S vaccine versus placebo. The receptors shown here come from a person aged 18-60 years who received the Ad26.COV2.S COVID-19 vaccine or a placebo.

The chain links TRBV5-1 to TRBJ2-3; possible D gene TRBD2, 5 bases. Germline values: CDR1 SGHRS, CDR2 YFSETQ. Trimming removed 5 bases at V and 2 bases at J, with 12 bases between. The CDR3 contains 14 residues. This CDR3 is CASRKDSPTDTQYF. Written as DNA, the CDR3 is TGCGCCAGCAGGAAGGACTCCCCCACAGATACGCAGTATTTT.

The CDR3: CASGPDGLVGTEAFF. CDR3 in DNA: TGTGCTAGTGGTCCCGATGGTCTCGTCGGCACTGAAGCTTTCTTT. The rearrangement joins TRBV12-5 to TRBJ1-1; D not certain. The CDR3 runs to 15 residues. The germline gives CDR1 LGHNT, CDR2 FRNRAP. Between the trimmed V and J ends, which lost 5 bases and 4 bases, there was a span of 17 bases.